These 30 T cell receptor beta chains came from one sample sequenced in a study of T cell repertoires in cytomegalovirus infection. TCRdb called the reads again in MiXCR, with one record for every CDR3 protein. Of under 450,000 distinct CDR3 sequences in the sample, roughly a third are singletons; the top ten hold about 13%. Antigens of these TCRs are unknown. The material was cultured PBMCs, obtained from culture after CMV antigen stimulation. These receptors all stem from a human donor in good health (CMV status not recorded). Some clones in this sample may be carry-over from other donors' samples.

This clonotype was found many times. CDR3 sequence: CASSLDREETQYF. The CDR3 DNA sequence: TGCGCCAGCAGCTTGGACAGGGAAGAGACCCAGTACTTC. This rearrangement joins TRBV5-1 to TRBJ2-5; tentative D call: TRBD1 (6 bases). The germline gives CDR1 SGHRS, CDR2 YFSETQ. The CDR3 covers 13 residues. V was shortened by 0 bases and J by 3 bases, with 6 bases between the two germline ends.

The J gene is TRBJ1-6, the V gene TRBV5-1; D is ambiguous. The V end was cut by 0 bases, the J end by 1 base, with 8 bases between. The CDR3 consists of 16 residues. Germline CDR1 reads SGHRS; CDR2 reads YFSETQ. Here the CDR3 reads CASSLEAQSYNSPLHF. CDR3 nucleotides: TGCGCCAGCAGCTTGGAGGCGCAGTCCTATAATTCACCCCTCCACTTT. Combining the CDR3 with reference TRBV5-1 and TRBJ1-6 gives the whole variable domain KAGVTQTPRYLIKTRGQQVTLSCSPISGHRSVSWYQQTPGQGLQFLFEYFSETQRNKGNFPGRFSGRQFSNSRSEMNVSTLELGDSALYLCASSLEAQSYNSPLHFGNGTRLTVT.

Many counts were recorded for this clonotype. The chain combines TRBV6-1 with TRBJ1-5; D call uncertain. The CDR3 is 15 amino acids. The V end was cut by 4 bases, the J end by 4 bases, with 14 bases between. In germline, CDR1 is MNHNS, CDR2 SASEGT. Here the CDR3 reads CASSVAPGGNQPQHF. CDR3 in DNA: TGTGCCAGCAGTGTAGCTCCAGGAGGGAATCAGCCCCAGCATTTT.

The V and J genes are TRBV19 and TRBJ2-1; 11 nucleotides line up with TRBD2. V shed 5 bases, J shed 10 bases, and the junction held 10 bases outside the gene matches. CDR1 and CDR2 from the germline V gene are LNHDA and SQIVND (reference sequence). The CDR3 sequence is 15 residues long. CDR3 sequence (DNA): TGTGCCAGTAGTCCCGGGCTAGCGGGAGGAGGGGAGCAGTTCTTC. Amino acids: CASSPGLAGGGEQFF.

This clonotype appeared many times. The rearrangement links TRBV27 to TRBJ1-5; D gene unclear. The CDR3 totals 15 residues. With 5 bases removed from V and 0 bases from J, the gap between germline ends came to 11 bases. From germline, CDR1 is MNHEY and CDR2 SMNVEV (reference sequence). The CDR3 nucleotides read TGTGCCAGCAGTATGAAACTCTATAGCAATCAGCCCCAGCATTTT. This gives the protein CASSMKLYSNQPQHF.

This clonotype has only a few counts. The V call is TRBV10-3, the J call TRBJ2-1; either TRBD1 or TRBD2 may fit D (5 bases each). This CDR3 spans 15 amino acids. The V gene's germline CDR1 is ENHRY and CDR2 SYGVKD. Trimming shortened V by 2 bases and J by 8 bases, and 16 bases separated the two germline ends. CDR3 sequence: CAISEAAGSFDEQFF. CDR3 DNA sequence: TGTGCCATCAGTGAGGCGGCAGGGAGTTTCGATGAGCAGTTCTTC.

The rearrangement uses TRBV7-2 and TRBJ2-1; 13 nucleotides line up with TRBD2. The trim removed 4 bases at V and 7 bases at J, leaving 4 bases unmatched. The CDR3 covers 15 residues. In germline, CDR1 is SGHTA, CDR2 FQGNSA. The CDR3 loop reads CASSYTSGRENEQFF. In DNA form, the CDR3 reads TGTGCCAGCAGCTACACTAGCGGGAGGGAAAATGAGCAGTTCTTC.

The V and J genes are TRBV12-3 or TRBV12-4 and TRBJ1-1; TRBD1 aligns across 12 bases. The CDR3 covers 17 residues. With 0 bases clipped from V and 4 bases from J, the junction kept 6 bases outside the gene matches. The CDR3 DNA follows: TGTGCCAGCAGTTTAGCCCGGGACAGGGGGCTTGGCACTGAAGCTTTCTTT. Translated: CASSLARDRGLGTEAFF.

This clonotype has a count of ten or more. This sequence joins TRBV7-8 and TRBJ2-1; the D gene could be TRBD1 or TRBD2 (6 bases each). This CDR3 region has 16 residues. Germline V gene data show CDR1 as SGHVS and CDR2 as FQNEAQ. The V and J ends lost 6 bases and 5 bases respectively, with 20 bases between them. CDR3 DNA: TGTGCCAGCAGTTTAAGGGGGTTGGCGGGACACAATGAGCAGTTCTTC. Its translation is CASSLRGLAGHNEQFF.

The CDR3 sequence is CASSRPSGSGQETQYF. The CDR3 DNA sequence: TGTGCCAGCAGCCGTCCTAGCGGGAGTGGCCAAGAGACCCAGTACTTC. The chain carries TRBV7-2 and TRBJ2-5; TRBD2 matches at 10 bases. The germline V gene has CDR1 SGHTA and CDR2 FQGNSA. This CDR3 has 16 amino acids. V shed 5 bases and J 1 base; nucleotides not matched to a gene: 7.

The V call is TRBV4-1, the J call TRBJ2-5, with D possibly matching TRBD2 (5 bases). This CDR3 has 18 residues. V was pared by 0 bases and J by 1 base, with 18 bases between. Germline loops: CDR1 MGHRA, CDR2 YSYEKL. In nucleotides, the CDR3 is TGCGCCAGCAGCCAAGATCTACCCAGGAGAGGGTTCCAAGAGACCCAGTACTTC. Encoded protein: CASSQDLPRRGFQETQYF.

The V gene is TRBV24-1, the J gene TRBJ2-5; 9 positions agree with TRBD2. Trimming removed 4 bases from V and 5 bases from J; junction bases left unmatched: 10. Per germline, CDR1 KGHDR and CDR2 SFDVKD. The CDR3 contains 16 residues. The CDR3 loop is CATSDPGLAGSETQYF. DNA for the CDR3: TGTGCCACCAGTGACCCGGGACTAGCCGGTTCGGAGACCCAGTACTTC.

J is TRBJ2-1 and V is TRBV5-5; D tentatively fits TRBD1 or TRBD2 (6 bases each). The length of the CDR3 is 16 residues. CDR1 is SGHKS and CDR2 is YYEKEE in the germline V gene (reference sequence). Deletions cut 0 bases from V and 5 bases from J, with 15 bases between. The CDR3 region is CASSLGRVTGHNEQFF. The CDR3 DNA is TGTGCCAGCAGCTTGGGGAGGGTGACAGGTCACAATGAGCAGTTCTTC.

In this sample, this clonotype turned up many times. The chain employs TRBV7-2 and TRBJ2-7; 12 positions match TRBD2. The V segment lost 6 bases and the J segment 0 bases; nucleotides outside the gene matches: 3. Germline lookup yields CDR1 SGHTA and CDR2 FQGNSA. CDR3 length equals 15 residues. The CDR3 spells CASRTTSGSSYEQYF. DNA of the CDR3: TGTGCCAGCAGAACGACTAGCGGGAGCTCCTACGAGCAGTACTTC.

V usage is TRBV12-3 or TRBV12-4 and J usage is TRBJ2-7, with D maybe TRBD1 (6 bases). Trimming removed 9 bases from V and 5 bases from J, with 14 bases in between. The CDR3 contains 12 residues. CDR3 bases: TGTGCCAGTTCACAGGGTCTGAACGAGCAGTACGTC. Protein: CASSQGLNEQYV.

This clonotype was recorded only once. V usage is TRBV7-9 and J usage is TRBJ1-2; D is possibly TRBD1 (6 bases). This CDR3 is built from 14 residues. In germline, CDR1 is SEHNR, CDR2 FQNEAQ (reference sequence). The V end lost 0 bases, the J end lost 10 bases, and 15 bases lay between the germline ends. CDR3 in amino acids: CASSLAGTQQDYTF. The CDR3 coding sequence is TGTGCCAGCAGCTTAGCCGGGACACAGCAGGACTACACCTTC. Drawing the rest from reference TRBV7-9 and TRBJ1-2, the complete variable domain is DTGVSQNPRHKITKRGQNVTFRCDPISEHNRLYWYRQTLGQGPEFLTYFQNEAQLEKSRLLSDRFSAERPKGSFSTLEIQRTEQGDSAMYLCASSLAGTQQDYTFGSGTRLTVV.

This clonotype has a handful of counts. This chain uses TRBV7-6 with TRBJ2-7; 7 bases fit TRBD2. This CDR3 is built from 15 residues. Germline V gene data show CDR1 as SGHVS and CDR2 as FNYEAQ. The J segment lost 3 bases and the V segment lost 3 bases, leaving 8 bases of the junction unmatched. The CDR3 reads CASSLRASGHYEQYF. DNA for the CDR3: TGTGCCAGCAGCTTGAGGGCTAGCGGCCACTACGAGCAGTACTTC.

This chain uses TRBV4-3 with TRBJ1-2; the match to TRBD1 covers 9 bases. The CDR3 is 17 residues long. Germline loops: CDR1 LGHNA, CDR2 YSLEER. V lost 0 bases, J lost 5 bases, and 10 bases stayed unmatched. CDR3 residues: CASSQDFEGQGDYGYTF. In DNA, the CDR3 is TGCGCCAGCAGCCAAGACTTTGAGGGACAGGGAGATTATGGCTACACCTTC.

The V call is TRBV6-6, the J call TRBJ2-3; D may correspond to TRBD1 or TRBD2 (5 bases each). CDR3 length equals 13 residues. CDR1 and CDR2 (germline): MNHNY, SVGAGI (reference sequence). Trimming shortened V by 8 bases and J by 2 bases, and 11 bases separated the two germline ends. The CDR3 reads CASGTVFTDTQYF. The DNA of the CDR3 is TGTGCCAGCGGGACGGTATTCACAGATACGCAGTATTTT.

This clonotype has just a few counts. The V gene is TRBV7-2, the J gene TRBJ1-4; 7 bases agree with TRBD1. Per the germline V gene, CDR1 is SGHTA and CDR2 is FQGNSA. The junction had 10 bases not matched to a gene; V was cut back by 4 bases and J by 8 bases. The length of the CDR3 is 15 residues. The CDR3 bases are TGTGCCAGCAGCTCCTACCGGGACAGTGGGGAAAAACTGTTTTTT. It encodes CASSSYRDSGEKLFF.

CDR3 coding DNA: TGCGCCAGCAGCCGCTCCATGGAAAAACTGTTTTTT. Translating it yields CASSRSMEKLFF. The chain combines TRBV4-1 with TRBJ1-4; D unresolved. The CDR3 is 12 amino acids. Germline lookup yields CDR1 MGHRA and CDR2 YSYEKL. V was clipped by 4 bases and J by 8 bases, with 8 bases between them.

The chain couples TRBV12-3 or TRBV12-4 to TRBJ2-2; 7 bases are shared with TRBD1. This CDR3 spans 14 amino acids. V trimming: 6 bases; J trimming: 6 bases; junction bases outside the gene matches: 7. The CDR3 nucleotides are TGTGCCAGCAGCTTGGGACAGTGGGCCGGGGAGCTGTTTTTT. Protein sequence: CASSLGQWAGELFF.

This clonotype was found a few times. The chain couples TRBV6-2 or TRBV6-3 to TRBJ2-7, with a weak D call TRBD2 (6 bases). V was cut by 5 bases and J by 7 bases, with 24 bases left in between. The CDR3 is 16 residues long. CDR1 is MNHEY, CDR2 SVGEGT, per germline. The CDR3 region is CASSPSRLEWVGEQYF. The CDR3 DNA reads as TGTGCCAGCAGTCCCTCCCGACTAGAATGGGTTGGGGAGCAGTACTTC.

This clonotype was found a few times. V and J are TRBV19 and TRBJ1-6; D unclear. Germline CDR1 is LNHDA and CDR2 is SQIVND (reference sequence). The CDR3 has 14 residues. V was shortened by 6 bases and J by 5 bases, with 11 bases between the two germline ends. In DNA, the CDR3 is TGTGCCAGTAGGGAATTGCGGGATAATTCACCCCTCCACTTT. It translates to CASRELRDNSPLHF.

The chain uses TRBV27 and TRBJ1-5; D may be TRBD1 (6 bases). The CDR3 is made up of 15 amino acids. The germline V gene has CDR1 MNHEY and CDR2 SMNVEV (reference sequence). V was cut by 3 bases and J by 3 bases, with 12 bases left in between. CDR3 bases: TGTGCCAGCAGTTTCCAGGGGTACAACAATCAGCCCCAGCATTTT. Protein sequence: CASSFQGYNNQPQHF.

The CDR3 reads CASRGGGRIQETQYF. CDR3 in DNA: TGTGCCAGCAGAGGGGGGGGCCGGATCCAAGAGACCCAGTACTTC. The rearrangement links TRBV4-2 to TRBJ2-5; weak D call: TRBD2 (7 bases). Germline-derived CDR1 and CDR2 are LGHNA and YNFKEQ. The germline V and J ends were trimmed by 6 bases and 1 base, with 15 bases remaining between them. The CDR3 is 15 residues long.

CDR3 protein: CASSEWTSGSNEQFF. CDR3 DNA: TGTGCCAGCAGTGAATGGACTAGCGGGAGCAATGAGCAGTTCTTC. The V call is TRBV25-1, the J call TRBJ2-1; TRBD2 matches at 13 bases. The junction had 0 bases not matched to a gene; V was cut back by 1 base and J by 6 bases. The CDR3 extends over 15 amino acids. In germline, CDR1 is MGHDK, CDR2 SYGVNS. Together with reference TRBV25-1 and TRBJ2-1, the CDR3 gives the full variable domain: EADIYQTPRYLVIGTGKKITLECSQTMGHDKMYWYQQDPGMELHLIHYSYGVNSTEKGDLSSESTVSRIRTEHFPLTLESARPSHTSQYLCASSEWTSGSNEQFFGPGTRLTVL.

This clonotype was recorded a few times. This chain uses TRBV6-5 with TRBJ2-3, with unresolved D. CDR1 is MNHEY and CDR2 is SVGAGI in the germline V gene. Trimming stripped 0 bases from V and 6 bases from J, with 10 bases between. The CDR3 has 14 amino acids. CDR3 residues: CASSYSLATDTQYF. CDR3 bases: TGTGCCAGCAGTTACTCTCTGGCGACGGATACGCAGTATTTT.

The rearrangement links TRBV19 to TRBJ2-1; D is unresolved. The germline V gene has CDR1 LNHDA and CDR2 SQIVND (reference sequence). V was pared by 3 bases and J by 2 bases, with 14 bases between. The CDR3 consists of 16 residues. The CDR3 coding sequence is TGTGCCAGTAGTATTGAGGCGGCCTTAACCTACAATGAGCAGTTCTTC. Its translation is CASSIEAALTYNEQFF. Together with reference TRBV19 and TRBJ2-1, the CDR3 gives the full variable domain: DGGITQSPKYLFRKEGQNVTLSCEQNLNHDAMYWYRQDPGQGLRLIYYSQIVNDFQKGDIAEGYSVSREKKESFPLTVTSAQKNPTAFYLCASSIEAALTYNEQFFGPGTRLTVL.

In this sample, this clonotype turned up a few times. The CDR3 protein is CASSPPGSDGAEQYF. CDR3 in DNA: TGTGCCAGCAGCCCACCCGGGTCGGACGGAGCCGAGCAGTACTTC. The V gene is TRBV4-2, the J gene TRBJ2-7, with unresolved D. The germline V gene has CDR1 LGHNA and CDR2 YNFKEQ. This CDR3 has 15 amino acids. Trimming stripped 4 bases from V and 6 bases from J, with 19 bases between.